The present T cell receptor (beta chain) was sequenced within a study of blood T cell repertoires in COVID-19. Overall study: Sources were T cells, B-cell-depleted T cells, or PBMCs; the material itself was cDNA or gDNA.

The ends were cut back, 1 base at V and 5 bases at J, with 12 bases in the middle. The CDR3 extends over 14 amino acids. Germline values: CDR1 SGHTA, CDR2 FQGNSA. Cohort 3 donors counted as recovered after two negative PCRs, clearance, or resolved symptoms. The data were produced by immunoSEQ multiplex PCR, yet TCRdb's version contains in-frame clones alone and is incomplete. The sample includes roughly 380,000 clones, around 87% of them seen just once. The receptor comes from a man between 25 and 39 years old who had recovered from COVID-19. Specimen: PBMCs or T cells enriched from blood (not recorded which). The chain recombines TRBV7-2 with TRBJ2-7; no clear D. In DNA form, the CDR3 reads TGTGCCAGCAGCTTAGAGCCCCTAAGCAACGAGCAGTACTTC. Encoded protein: CASSLEPLSNEQYF. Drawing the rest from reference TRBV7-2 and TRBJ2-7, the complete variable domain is GAGVSQSPSNKVTEKGKDVELRCDPISGHTALYWYRQSLGQGLEFLIYFQGNSAPDKSGLPSDRFSAERTGGSVSTLTIQRTQQEDSAVYLCASSLEPLSNEQYFGPGTRLTVT.